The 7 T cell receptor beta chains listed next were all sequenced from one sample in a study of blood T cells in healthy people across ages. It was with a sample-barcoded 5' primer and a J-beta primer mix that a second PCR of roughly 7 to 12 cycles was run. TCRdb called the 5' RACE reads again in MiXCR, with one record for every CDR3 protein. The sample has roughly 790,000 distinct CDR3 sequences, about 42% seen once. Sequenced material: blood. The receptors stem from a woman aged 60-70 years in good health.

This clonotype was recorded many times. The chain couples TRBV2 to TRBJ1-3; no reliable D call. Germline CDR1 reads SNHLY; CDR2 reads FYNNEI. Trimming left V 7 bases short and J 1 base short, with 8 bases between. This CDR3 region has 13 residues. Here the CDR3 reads CASMRISGNTIYF. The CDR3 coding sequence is TGTGCCAGCATGCGGATTTCTGGAAACACCATATATTTT.

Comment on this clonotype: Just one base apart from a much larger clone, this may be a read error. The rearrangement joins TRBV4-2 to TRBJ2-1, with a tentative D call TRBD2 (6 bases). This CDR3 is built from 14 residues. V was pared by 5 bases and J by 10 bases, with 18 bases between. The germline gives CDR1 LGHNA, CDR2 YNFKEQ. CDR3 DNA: TGTGCCAGCAGCGGAGCGGAGGGTCTCTACGAGCAGTTCTTC. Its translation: CASSGAEGLYEQFF.

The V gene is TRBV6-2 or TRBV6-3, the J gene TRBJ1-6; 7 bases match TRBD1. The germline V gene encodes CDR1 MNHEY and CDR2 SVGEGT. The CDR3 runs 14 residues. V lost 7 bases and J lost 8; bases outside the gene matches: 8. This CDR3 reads CASTSTGTHSPLHF. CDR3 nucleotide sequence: TGTGCCAGCACTTCGACAGGGACGCATTCACCCCTCCACTTT.

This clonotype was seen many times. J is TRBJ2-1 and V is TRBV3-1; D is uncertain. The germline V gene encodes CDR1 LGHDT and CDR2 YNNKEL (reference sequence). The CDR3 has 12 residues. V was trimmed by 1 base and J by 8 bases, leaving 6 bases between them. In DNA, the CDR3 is TGTGCCAGCAGCCAAGCGACGGATGAGCAGTTCTTC. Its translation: CASSQATDEQFF.

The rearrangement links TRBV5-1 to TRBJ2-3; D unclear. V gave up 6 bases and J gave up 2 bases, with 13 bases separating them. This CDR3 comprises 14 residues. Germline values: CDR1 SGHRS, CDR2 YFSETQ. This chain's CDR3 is CASNALKTTDTQYF. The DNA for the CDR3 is TGCGCCAGCAACGCGTTGAAGACCACAGATACGCAGTATTTT. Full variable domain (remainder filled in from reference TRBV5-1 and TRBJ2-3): KAGVTQTPRYLIKTRGQQVTLSCSPISGHRSVSWYQQTPGQGLQFLFEYFSETQRNKGNFPGRFSGRQFSNSRSEMNVSTLELGDSALYLCASNALKTTDTQYFGPGTRLTVL.

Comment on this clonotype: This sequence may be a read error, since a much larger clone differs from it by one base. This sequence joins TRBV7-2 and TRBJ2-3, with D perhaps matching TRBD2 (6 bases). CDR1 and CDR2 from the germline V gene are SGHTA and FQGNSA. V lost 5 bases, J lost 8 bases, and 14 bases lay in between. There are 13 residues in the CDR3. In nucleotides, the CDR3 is TGTGCCAGCAGCCCCGGGGGAAGGGGTACGCAGTATTTT. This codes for CASSPGGRGTQYF. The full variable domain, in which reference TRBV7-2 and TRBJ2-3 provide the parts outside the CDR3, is GAGVSQSPSNKVTEKGKDVELRCDPISGHTALYWYRQSLGQGLEFLIYFQGNSAPDKSGLPSDRFSAERTGGSVSTLTIQRTQQEDSAVYLCASSPGGRGTQYFGPGTRLTVL.

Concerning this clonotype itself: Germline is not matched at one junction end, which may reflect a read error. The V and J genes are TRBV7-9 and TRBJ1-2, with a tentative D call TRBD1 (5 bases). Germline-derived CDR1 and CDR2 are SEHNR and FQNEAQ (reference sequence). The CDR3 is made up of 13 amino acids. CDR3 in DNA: TGTGCCTGCAGCGTGGAGGGGTTCGGCGGCTACACCTTC. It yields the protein CACSVEGFGGYTF.